This T cell receptor (beta chain) was retrieved from a study of shared clonotypes between healthy human individuals. Produced via immunoSEQ multiplex PCR; TCRdb's table is partial and in-frame only. This sample has 1,400,000 or so clones; approximately 98.5% occur once, and the top ten carry around 0.38%. Notes on this clone: The antigen is undetermined.

From CD4+ cells came CD45RA+ naive and CD45RA-negative memory subsets. Study findings and constraints: Naive CD4 clonotype sharing across a handful of donors was approximately 5%.

The sequenced sample consisted of naive CD4+ T cells sorted from blood. Subset specified: CD45RA+ positively selected. The receptor was derived from a man aged 25-45 years in good health.

The CDR3 DNA reads TGTGCCATCAAAGGTCGGCTAGCGGCGAACACCGGGGAGCTGTTTTTT. This encodes CAIKGRLAANTGELFF. The chain uses TRBV10-3 and TRBJ2-2, with TRBD2 matching over 7 bases. Germline assignment: CDR1 ENHRY and CDR2 SYGVKD. The CDR3 is 16 residues long. With 7 bases clipped from V and 0 bases from J, the junction kept 8 bases outside the gene matches.